Following are 20 T cell receptor beta chains from one sample sequenced in a study of T-cell memory formation after mild COVID-19. MiXCR was run by TCRdb on the 5' RACE reads, yielding one entry per CDR3 protein. The data contain 150,000 to 200,000 distinct CDR3 sequences, around a third of them singletons. Sequencing used PBMCs or a T cell subset sorted from them (not recorded which). The receptors were gathered from an adult woman who had mild COVID-19 (a few samples of this study predate the infection). Cell type and time point are not known.

The rearrangement links TRBV12-3 or TRBV12-4 to TRBJ1-1; 9 bases agree with TRBD1. With 5 bases clipped from V and 4 bases from J, the junction kept 8 bases outside the gene matches. There are 15 residues in the CDR3. The CDR3 nucleotides are TGTGCCAGCAGTACAACAGGGGGCGTTGGCACTGAAGCTTTCTTT. It is translated as CASSTTGGVGTEAFF.

The chain combines TRBV20-1 with TRBJ1-2; D is possibly TRBD1 (6 bases). Per the germline V gene, CDR1 is DFQATT and CDR2 is SNEGSKA (reference sequence). CDR3 length: 15 amino acids. The germline V and J ends were trimmed by 0 bases and 6 bases, with 17 bases remaining between them. The CDR3 protein is CSARDPGRGHHGYTF. CDR3 nucleotide sequence: TGCAGTGCTAGAGATCCGGGCAGGGGTCATCATGGCTACACCTTC.

The genes are TRBV11-2 and TRBJ2-3, with TRBD2 matching 7 bases. V gave up 4 bases and J gave up 3 bases; unmatched junction bases: 10. This CDR3 has 16 residues. Germline V lookup: CDR1 SGHAT, CDR2 FQNNGV. The CDR3 here is CASSSLPRERTDTQYF. Here the CDR3 DNA reads TGTGCCAGCAGCTCCCTCCCGCGGGAGAGAACAGATACGCAGTATTTT.

The V and J genes are TRBV5-6 and TRBJ2-2; D may be TRBD2 (5 bases). The CDR3 spans 14 residues. Germline CDR1 is SGHDT and CDR2 is YYEEEE. The V end lost 3 bases, the J end lost 4 bases, and 10 bases lay between the germline ends. The CDR3 DNA reads as TGTGCCAGCAGCTACCGAGAGGGCACCGGGGAGCTGTTTTTT. This codes for CASSYREGTGELFF.

Only a few counts were recorded for this clonotype. The chain has TRBV7-2 and TRBJ1-2; 9 positions agree with TRBD1. The CDR3 consists of 16 residues. The germline V gene has CDR1 SGHTA and CDR2 FQGNSA. V gave up 0 bases and J gave up 6 bases; unmatched junction bases: 8. CDR3 nucleotide sequence: TGTGCCAGCAGCTTAGCTTCAGGACAGGGGCTACATGGCTACACCTTC. Translation gives CASSLASGQGLHGYTF.

This chain connects TRBV7-6 to TRBJ2-5; TRBD2 matches 10 bases. Germline V CDR1 and CDR2: SGHVS, FNYEAQ. The CDR3 runs 16 residues. V lost 6 bases and J lost 4; bases outside the gene matches: 11. The CDR3 is CASSSGSGRVRETQYF. Written as DNA, the CDR3 is TGTGCCAGCAGTAGTGGGAGCGGGAGGGTCCGAGAGACCCAGTACTTC.

The rearrangement uses TRBV27 and TRBJ2-3, with TRBD2 matching 11 bases. The length of the CDR3 is 17 residues. Trimming removed 8 bases from V and 6 bases from J; junction bases left unmatched: 16. CDR1 is MNHEY and CDR2 is SMNVEV in the germline V gene (reference sequence). The CDR3 sequence: CASHLDGLAGGTDTQYF. CDR3 nucleotide sequence: TGTGCCAGCCACCTCGACGGGCTAGCGGGGGGAACGGATACGCAGTATTTT.

V usage is TRBV6-5 and J usage is TRBJ1-4; D unclear. Trimming shortened V by 0 bases and J by 4 bases, and 6 bases separated the two germline ends. There are 14 residues in the CDR3. Germline CDR1 reads MNHEY; CDR2 reads SVGAGI. DNA of the CDR3: TGTGCCAGCAGTTACTCCAGAGATAATGAAAAACTGTTTTTT. This codes for CASSYSRDNEKLFF.

CDR3 bases: TGTGCCAGCAGTGTCCAAGGCGGGGGGGTCCAAGAGACCCAGTACTTC. It translates to CASSVQGGGVQETQYF. J is TRBJ2-5 and V is TRBV2, with 9 nucleotides matching TRBD2. This CDR3 contains 16 residues. The germline V gene encodes CDR1 SNHLY and CDR2 FYNNEI. The ends lost 4 bases at V and 1 base at J; junction bases unmatched: 7.

This clonotype came up a few times. The chain couples TRBV6-2 or TRBV6-3 to TRBJ2-7, with unresolved D. The CDR3 has 15 amino acids. The V and J ends lost 6 bases and 2 bases respectively, with 17 bases between them. Per the germline V gene, CDR1 is MNHEY and CDR2 is SVGEGT. CDR3 DNA sequence: TGTGCCAGCAGCTCTGGGCGGCAGAGGACCTACGAGCAGTACTTC. Translating gives CASSSGRQRTYEQYF.

This clonotype was seen a handful of times. The chain is built from TRBV5-1 and TRBJ2-4; D is uncertain. The germline V and J ends were trimmed by 4 bases and 2 bases, with 13 bases remaining between them. The CDR3 consists of 15 residues. CDR1 and CDR2 (germline): SGHRS, YFSETQ. The CDR3 coding sequence is TGCGCCAGCAGCCGTAATGTTGGGTCCAAAAACATTCAGTACTTC. Translation: CASSRNVGSKNIQYF.

V usage is TRBV12-3 or TRBV12-4 and J usage is TRBJ2-1; 10 positions match TRBD2. V lost 6 bases and J lost 2; bases outside the gene matches: 4. The CDR3 covers 15 residues. The CDR3 loop reads CASSTSGDAYNEQFF. For the CDR3, the DNA is TGTGCCAGCAGCACTAGCGGGGATGCCTACAATGAGCAGTTCTTC.

This chain joins TRBV7-2 and TRBJ1-3, with no clear D. V was trimmed by 2 bases and J by 1 base, leaving 6 bases between them. This CDR3 region has 14 residues. Germline V CDR1 and CDR2: SGHTA, FQGNSA. The CDR3 loop is CASSLQASGNTIYF. The CDR3 bases are TGTGCCAGCAGCTTACAGGCATCTGGAAACACCATATATTTT.

The rearrangement uses TRBV19 and TRBJ2-7, with 16 positions matching TRBD2. The CDR3 runs to 15 residues. The germline CDR1 and CDR2 sequences are LNHDA and SQIVND (reference sequence). V lost 6 bases, J lost 6 bases, and 5 bases stayed unmatched. CDR3 DNA: TGTGCCAGTAGGGGACTAGCGGGAGGGCCGGCCGAGCAGTACTTC. Protein product: CASRGLAGGPAEQYF. Filled out from reference TRBV19 and TRBJ2-7, the complete variable domain reads DGGITQSPKYLFRKEGQNVTLSCEQNLNHDAMYWYRQDPGQGLRLIYYSQIVNDFQKGDIAEGYSVSREKKESFPLTVTSAQKNPTAFYLCASRGLAGGPAEQYFGPGTRLTVT.

The chain has TRBV11-1 and TRBJ2-7, with TRBD2 matching 7 bases. V lost 5 bases, J lost 4 bases, and 5 bases stayed unmatched. This CDR3 has 13 amino acids. Germline loops: CDR1 SGHAT, CDR2 FQDESV (reference sequence). CDR3: CASSREGRYEQYF. DNA for the CDR3: TGTGCCAGCAGCAGGGAGGGCCGATACGAGCAGTACTTC.

The CDR3, as DNA: TGTGCCAGCAGCTCCACCGGGACTAGCGGGACAAATGAGCAGTTCTTC. Its protein product is CASSSTGTSGTNEQFF. This chain links TRBV11-2 with TRBJ2-1; 13 bases agree with TRBD2. The germline V gene has CDR1 SGHAT and CDR2 FQNNGV. Germline trimming cut 4 bases from V and 7 bases from J; bases unmatched to any gene: 7. This CDR3 has 16 residues. Looking up the rest from reference TRBV11-2 and TRBJ2-1 gives the full variable domain: EAGVAQSPRYKIIEKRQSVAFWCNPISGHATLYWYQQILGQGPKLLIQFQNNGVVDDSQLPKDRFSAERLKGVDSTLKIQPAKLEDSAVYLCASSSTGTSGTNEQFFGPGTRLTVL.

The chain carries TRBV7-2 and TRBJ2-3; D is possibly TRBD2 (6 bases). The CDR3 loop spans 15 amino acids. The germline CDR1 and CDR2 sequences are SGHTA and FQGNSA. V was shortened by 7 bases and J by 0 bases, with 14 bases between the two germline ends. CDR3 in DNA: TGTGCCAGCACCCGTCGAAGCGGGAGCACAGATACGCAGTATTTT. It encodes CASTRRSGSTDTQYF. The variable domain in full, completed from reference TRBV7-2 and TRBJ2-3, reads GAGVSQSPSNKVTEKGKDVELRCDPISGHTALYWYRQSLGQGLEFLIYFQGNSAPDKSGLPSDRFSAERTGGSVSTLTIQRTQQEDSAVYLCASTRRSGSTDTQYFGPGTRLTVL.

Here the CDR3 reads CASSLNYGYTF. CDR3 nucleotide sequence: TGTGCCAGCAGCTTAAACTATGGCTACACCTTC. The chain uses TRBV7-3 and TRBJ1-2, with D hard to call. The V and J ends lost 1 base and 3 bases respectively, with 0 bases between them. CDR1 and CDR2 from the germline V gene are SGHTA and FQGTGA. The CDR3 is made up of 11 amino acids.

This sequence joins TRBV3-1 and TRBJ2-3; TRBD2 agrees at 8 bases. The CDR3 sequence is 17 residues long. V lost 3 bases, J lost 2 bases, and 10 bases stayed unmatched. From germline, CDR1 is LGHDT and CDR2 YNNKEL (reference sequence). CDR3 protein: CASSQDERGRYTDTQYF. Written as DNA, the CDR3 is TGTGCCAGCAGCCAGGACGAGCGGGGGAGGTACACAGATACGCAGTATTTT.

The chain joins TRBV11-3 to TRBJ1-2, with D possibly being TRBD1 (6 bases). The V end lost 5 bases, the J end lost 7 bases, and 17 bases lay between the germline ends. Germline loops: CDR1 SGHNT, CDR2 YENEEA. The CDR3 length is 14 residues. CDR3 sequence reads: CASSRPGERSGYTF. Written as DNA, the CDR3 is TGTGCCAGCAGCAGGCCAGGGGAACGAAGTGGCTACACCTTC.